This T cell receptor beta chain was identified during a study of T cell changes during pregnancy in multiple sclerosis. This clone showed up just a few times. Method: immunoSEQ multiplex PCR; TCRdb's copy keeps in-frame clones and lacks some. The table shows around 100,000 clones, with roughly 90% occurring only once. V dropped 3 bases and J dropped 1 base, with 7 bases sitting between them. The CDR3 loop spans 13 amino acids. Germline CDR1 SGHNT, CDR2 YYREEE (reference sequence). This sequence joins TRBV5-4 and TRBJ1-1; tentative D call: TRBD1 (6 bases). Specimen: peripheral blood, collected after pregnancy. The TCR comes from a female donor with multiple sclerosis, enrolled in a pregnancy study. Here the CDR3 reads CASSWDTNTEAFF. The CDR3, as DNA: TGTGCCAGCAGCTGGGACACGAACACTGAAGCTTTCTTT. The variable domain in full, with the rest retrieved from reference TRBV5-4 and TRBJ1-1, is ETGVTQSPTHLIKTRGQQVTLRCSSQSGHNTVSWYQQALGQGPQFIFQYYREEENGRGNFPPRFSGLQFPNYSSELNVNALELDDSALYLCASSWDTNTEAFFGQGTRLTVV.